Shown below are 16 T cell receptor beta chains from a single sample sequenced in a study of T cell responses to AZD1222 COVID-19 vaccine. Data came from immunoSEQ multiplex PCR; TCRdb stores just in-frame clones and leaves some out. Of some 99,000 clones detected, 91% appear once; the ten largest clones hold around 7%. Sample: peripheral blood, taken on day 0 of AZD1222 vaccination. The receptors here all came from an adult in good health.

V gene TRBV3-1 (or the pseudogene TRBV3-2) combines with J gene TRBJ2-7; D is undetermined. With 4 bases removed from V and 6 bases from J, the gap between germline ends came to 16 bases. The CDR3 runs 14 residues. CDR1 and CDR2 from the germline V gene are LGHDT and YNNKEL (reference sequence). The chain's CDR3 is CASSLGIQGGEQYF. Written as DNA, the CDR3 is TGTGCCAGCAGCCTGGGGATCCAAGGCGGCGAGCAGTACTTC.

This clone was observed once. V usage is TRBV29-1 and J usage is TRBJ2-7; 7 bases map to TRBD2. Germline trimming cut 6 bases from V and 5 bases from J; bases unmatched to any gene: 4. The germline gives CDR1 SQVTM, CDR2 ANQGSEA. The CDR3 covers 11 residues. CDR3 region: CSVALADEQYF. CDR3 nucleotides: TGCAGCGTCGCTCTAGCGGACGAGCAGTACTTC.

V gene TRBV18 combines with J gene TRBJ2-2, with D perhaps TRBD2 (5 bases). Looked up from germline, CDR1 is KGHSH and CDR2 is LQKENI. Trimming removed 0 bases from V and 1 base from J, with 9 bases in between. This CDR3 has 16 residues. The CDR3 loop is CASSPPGVRNTGELFF. The CDR3 DNA is TGTGCCAGCTCACCACCCGGGGTACGGAACACCGGGGAGCTGTTTTTT. The whole variable domain, remainder taken from reference TRBV18 and TRBJ2-2, is NAGVMQNPRHLVRRRGQEARLRCSPMKGHSHVYWYRQLPEEGLKFMVYLQKENIIDESGMPKERFSAEFPKEGPSILRIQQVVRGDSAAYFCASSPPGVRNTGELFFGEGSRLTVL.

J is TRBJ1-1 and V is TRBV10-1, with D hard to call. There are 13 residues in the CDR3. V was pared by 0 bases and J by 0 bases, with 2 bases between. Germline-derived CDR1 and CDR2 are WNHNN and SYGVQD (reference sequence). The DNA for the CDR3 is TGCGCCAGCAGTGAGTCTTTGAACACTGAAGCTTTCTTT. Encoded protein: CASSESLNTEAFF.

The genes are TRBV7-9 and TRBJ2-1; D possibly matches TRBD1 or TRBD2 (6 bases each). The V end lost 5 bases, the J end lost 8 bases, and 22 bases lay between the germline ends. This CDR3 comprises 16 residues. Germline CDR1 reads SEHNR; CDR2 reads FQNEAQ (reference sequence). This CDR3 reads CASSRFRGAEGHEQFF. Written as DNA, the CDR3 is TGTGCCAGCAGCCGGTTTAGGGGGGCTGAGGGTCATGAGCAGTTCTTC.

This clone was counted between two and nine times. The V call is TRBV10-3, the J call TRBJ1-2; D unclear. V was trimmed by 8 bases and J by 4 bases, leaving 11 bases between them. The germline CDR1 and CDR2 sequences are ENHRY and SYGVKD. This CDR3 is built from 12 residues. The CDR3 reads CAIAATLYGYTF. CDR3 nucleotides: TGTGCCATCGCGGCGACCCTCTATGGCTACACCTTC.

The V gene is TRBV19, the J gene TRBJ1-5; no firm D call. Trimming pared 3 bases from V and 11 bases from J, leaving 8 bases between. This CDR3 region has 11 residues. Germline V gene data show CDR1 as LNHDA and CDR2 as SQIVND (reference sequence). The CDR3 DNA reads as TGTGCCAGTAGTATGGGAAGGTCCCAGCATTTT. Amino acid sequence: CASSMGRSQHF. The full variable domain, rest sourced from reference TRBV19 and TRBJ1-5, is DGGITQSPKYLFRKEGQNVTLSCEQNLNHDAMYWYRQDPGQGLRLIYYSQIVNDFQKGDIAEGYSVSREKKESFPLTVTSAQKNPTAFYLCASSMGRSQHFGDGTRLSIL.

The rearrangement joins TRBV3-1 (or the pseudogene TRBV3-2) to TRBJ2-1; 9 nucleotides match TRBD2. This CDR3 has 14 residues. The V and J ends lost 4 bases and 10 bases, in that order; junction bases with no gene match: 8. The germline V gene encodes CDR1 LGHDT and CDR2 YNNKEL (reference sequence). CDR3 nucleotide sequence: TGTGCCAGCAGCCGGGGACTAGCAGGCATAGAGCAGTTCTTC. This sequence encodes CASSRGLAGIEQFF.

This rearrangement joins TRBV4-1 to TRBJ2-6; 13 positions match TRBD2. The CDR3 extends over 19 amino acids. V was pared by 4 bases and J by 1 base, with 7 bases of the junction left unmatched. The germline gives CDR1 MGHRA, CDR2 YSYEKL. The CDR3 region is CASSRLLAGGPSGANVLTF. CDR3 coding DNA: TGCGCCAGCAGCCGTCTACTAGCGGGAGGGCCTTCTGGGGCCAACGTCCTGACTTTC.

This chain uses TRBV19 with TRBJ1-5; no clear D gene. The CDR3 totals 15 residues. Germline CDR1 is LNHDA and CDR2 is SQIVND (reference sequence). The V end was cut by 7 bases, the J end by 0 bases, with 13 bases between. In DNA, the CDR3 is TGTGCCAGTACCCTGGGAGGCTATAGCAATCAGCCCCAGCATTTT. Translated, it gives CASTLGGYSNQPQHF.

This chain joins TRBV18 and TRBJ1-1; 11 bases map to TRBD1. This CDR3 is built from 16 residues. The J segment lost 4 bases and the V segment lost 3 bases, leaving 7 bases of the junction unmatched. CDR1 is KGHSH, CDR2 LQKENI, per germline. The CDR3 DNA reads as TGTGCCAGCTCACCCCGGACAGGGGGCGCGAGCACTGAAGCTTTCTTT. This encodes CASSPRTGGASTEAFF.

The V gene is TRBV21-1, the J gene TRBJ1-6. TRBV21-1 is a pseudogene locus. This CDR3 region has 16 residues. CDR3 DNA sequence: TGTGCCAGCAGCAAATCCGGTGGGAGGGATAATTCACCCCTCCACTTT. Its translation is CASSKSGGRDNSPLHF.

V gene TRBV18 combines with J gene TRBJ1-3; the match to TRBD1 covers 7 bases. The CDR3 loop spans 19 amino acids. The trim removed 3 bases at V and 0 bases at J, leaving 14 bases unmatched. Germline V lookup: CDR1 KGHSH, CDR2 LQKENI. DNA for the CDR3: TGTGCCAGCTCACCTCGGGAGTGGGACAGCTTTCTCTCTGGAAACACCATATATTTT. This encodes CASSPREWDSFLSGNTIYF.

This clone was observed a few times. V is TRBV30 and J is TRBJ2-5; no reliable D call. V gave up 5 bases and J gave up 2 bases, with 3 bases separating them. Germline CDR1 and CDR2: GTSNPN and SVGIG (reference sequence). The CDR3 totals 10 residues. The CDR3: CAWEQETQYF. Here the CDR3 DNA reads TGTGCCTGGGAACAAGAGACCCAGTACTTC.

The J gene is TRBJ1-6, the V gene TRBV6-2 or TRBV6-3, with D possibly TRBD1 on 6 matching bases. The CDR3 has 12 amino acids. Trimming took off 5 bases at V and 14 bases at J, with 13 bases between the two ends. From germline, CDR1 is MNHEY and CDR2 SVGEGT. The CDR3 loop is CASSNRVSALHF. For the CDR3, the DNA is TGTGCCAGCAGTAACAGGGTCTCGGCCCTCCACTTT.

This chain connects TRBV19 to TRBJ1-2; D is perhaps TRBD1 (6 bases). The CDR3 runs to 14 residues. Germline V CDR1 and CDR2: LNHDA, SQIVND (reference sequence). V lost 3 bases, J lost 3 bases, and 11 bases lay in between. CDR3 amino acids: CASSMRGQHYGYTF. CDR3 in DNA: TGTGCCAGTAGTATGAGAGGACAGCACTATGGCTACACCTTC.